A selection of T cell receptor beta chains follows, all from one sample in a study of regulatory T cells in long-lasting Graves disease. TCRdb called the multiplex PCR reads again in MiXCR, with one record for every CDR3 protein. The sample holds more than 450,000 distinct CDR3 sequences, about 12% seen once. These data were likewise used in another study, on T cells in Graves' hyperthyroidism and ophthalmopathy.

The source material was peripheral blood mononuclear cells (PBMCs), sampled at new diagnosis, from a patient treated with antithyroid drugs. Every receptor here comes from a woman in her twenties or thirties with Graves disease. The CDR3 runs from the conserved cysteine through the conserved F or W. A D gene is named only where the DNA matches it firmly. The size of a clone is reported for some rows only, either as once, few or many, or as a class for expanded clones.

J,V,D,size,CDR3,DNA
TRBJ2-3,TRBV11-2,TRBD2,many,CASSPGLAGAPDTQYF,TGTGCCAGCAGCCCAGGACTAGCGGGAGCCCCAGATACGCAGTATTTT
TRBJ2-2,TRBV20-1,-,few,CSATSFKGATGELFF,TGCAGTGCTACTTCGTTTAAAGGGGCCACCGGGGAGCTGTTTTTT
TRBJ2-7,TRBV9,-,few,CASSSPQPGGYEQYF,TGTGCCAGCAGCTCCCCGCAGCCCGGGGGCTACGAGCAGTACTTC
TRBJ1-3,TRBV7-3,-,-,CASSYTGREGIRNTIYF,TGTGCCAGCAGCTATACAGGTCGGGAGGGTATTAGGAACACCATATATTTT
TRBJ2-1,TRBV11-2,TRBD2,-,CASSSRLAGGGGINEQFF,TGTGCCAGCAGCTCACGACTAGCGGGAGGCGGGGGGATCAATGAGCAGTTCTTC
TRBJ1-2,TRBV11-2,-,many,CASRGGQTLYGYTF,TGTGCCAGCAGGGGCGGGCAGACGCTCTATGGCTACACCTTC
TRBJ1-1,TRBV27,-,many,CASSLSKYFRPGAKNTEAFF,TGTGCCAGCAGTTTATCTAAATATTTTCGTCCAGGGGCCAAGAACACTGAAGCTTTCTTT
TRBJ2-7,TRBV10-3,TRBD2,many,CAISEWTSGAYEQYF,TGTGCCATCAGTGAGTGGACTAGCGGGGCCTACGAGCAGTACTTC
TRBJ2-2,TRBV11-1,-,many,CASSLASGATGELFF,TGTGCCAGCAGCTTAGCCTCGGGGGCGACCGGGGAGCTGTTTTTT
TRBJ1-5,TRBV9,-,few,CASSVDGTRNQPQHF,TGTGCCAGCAGCGTTGACGGGACACGGAATCAGCCCCAGCATTTT
TRBJ1-2,TRBV19,TRBD1,many,CASKGGQGATNYGYTF,TGTGCCAGTAAGGGGGGACAGGGGGCTACTAACTATGGCTACACCTTC
TRBJ2-3,TRBV18,-,many,CASSPPTTDTQYF,TGTGCCAGCTCACCACCTACTACAGATACGCAGTATTTT
TRBJ2-2,TRBV2,TRBD1,many,CASRSDRVNTGELFF,TGTGCCAGCAGATCCGACAGGGTGAACACCGGGGAGCTGTTTTTT
TRBJ1-5,TRBV20-1,-,many,CSARMTGGNQPQHF,TGCAGTGCTAGGATGACAGGCGGCAATCAGCCCCAGCATTTT
TRBJ2-6,TRBV7-8,-,many,CASSWTVDSGANVLTF,TGTGCCAGCAGCTGGACGGTTGACTCTGGGGCCAACGTCCTGACTTTC
TRBJ1-5,TRBV18,-,many,CASSPDPLWQPQHF,TGTGCCAGCTCACCAGATCCGCTCTGGCAGCCCCAGCATTTT
TRBJ2-1,TRBV11-1,-,few,CASSLQTYNEQFF,TGTGCCAGCAGCCTCCAAACCTACAATGAGCAGTTCTTC
TRBJ2-7,TRBV11-2,TRBD1,many,CASSLGTGGLEQYF,TGTGCCAGCAGCTTAGGGACAGGGGGCTTGGAGCAGTACTTC
TRBJ2-5,TRBV29-1,-,-,CSVESSAEPQYF,TGCAGCGTCGAGTCATCAGCGGAACCACAGTACTTC
TRBJ1-2,TRBV4-2,-,many,CASSQDLGGAGYGYTF,TGTGCCAGCAGCCAAGATCTCGGGGGCGCGGGGTATGGCTACACCTTC
TRBJ1-5,TRBV7-2,-,-,CASSLGVIKPQHF,TGTGCCAGCAGCTTGGGGGTGATTAAGCCCCAGCATTTT
TRBJ2-3,TRBV11-3,-,few,CASSLDGKGTDTQYF,TGTGCCAGCAGCTTAGACGGCAAGGGCACAGATACGCAGTATTTT
TRBJ2-6,TRBV28,TRBD1,many,CASSSTGASGANVLTF,TGTGCCAGCAGTAGTACAGGGGCCTCTGGGGCCAACGTCCTGACTTTC
TRBJ1-1,TRBV12-3/TRBV12-4,-,many,CASSFNRDTEAFF,TGTGCCAGCAGCTTCAATAGGGACACTGAAGCTTTCTTT
TRBJ2-7,TRBV19,-,-,CASSIVLGGSGEQYF,TGTGCCAGTAGTATAGTATTGGGCGGTTCCGGCGAGCAGTACTTC
TRBJ2-6,TRBV28,-,few,CASSLYGGTPGANVLTF,TGTGCCAGCAGTTTATACGGAGGAACCCCCGGGGCCAACGTCCTGACTTTC
TRBJ2-1,TRBV19,-,-,CASSQGTTIEQFF,TGTGCCAGTAGTCAGGGGACTACCATTGAGCAGTTCTTC
TRBJ1-3,TRBV11-2,-,many,CASSLGRDSGNTIYF,TGTGCCAGCAGCTTAGGAAGGGACTCTGGAAACACCATATATTTT
TRBJ2-1,TRBV28,TRBD2,many,CASSLRITSGNEQFF,TGTGCCAGCAGCCTACGGATTACTAGCGGCAATGAGCAGTTCTTC
TRBJ2-7,TRBV4-1,-,few,CASSQVLYAASYEQYF,TGCGCCAGCAGCCAAGTTCTTTACGCCGCCTCCTACGAGCAGTACTTC
TRBJ2-7,TRBV29-1,-,-,CSVEDRHPPYEQYF,TGCAGCGTTGAAGATCGCCACCCTCCCTACGAGCAGTACTTC
TRBJ1-1,TRBV3-1,TRBD1,many,CASSQGQGLKAFF,TGTGCCAGCAGCCAAGGACAGGGCCTGAAGGCTTTCTTT
TRBJ1-4,TRBV6-2/TRBV6-3,TRBD1,many,CASSYADLYRGRLFF,TGTGCCAGCAGTTACGCCGACCTTTACAGGGGAAGGCTGTTTTTT
TRBJ1-6,TRBV7-8,TRBD1,many,CASSLRQGSESPLHF,TGTGCCAGCAGCTTGCGACAGGGGTCGGAGTCACCCCTCCACTTT
TRBJ1-6,TRBV12-3/TRBV12-4,-,many,CASSLEAQNNSPLHF,TGTGCCAGCAGTTTGGAGGCCCAGAATAATTCACCCCTCCACTTT
TRBJ2-1,TRBV11-3,TRBD2,many,CASSRGREGYNEQFF,TGTGCCAGCAGCCGAGGGCGGGAGGGATACAATGAGCAGTTCTTC
TRBJ2-2,TRBV7-9,-,few,CASSLRGLETGELFF,TGTGCCAGCAGCTTACGAGGGCTCGAAACCGGGGAGCTGTTTTTT
TRBJ1-5,TRBV6-2/TRBV6-3,-,many,CAIGQRRWPQHF,TGTGCCATAGGACAGCGGCGATGGCCCCAGCATTTT
TRBJ2-5,TRBV2,TRBD1,-,CASSFLQGSQETQYF,TGTGCCAGCAGCTTCTTACAGGGGTCGCAAGAGACCCAGTACTTC
TRBJ1-2,TRBV3-1,-,many,CASSQSIRTNYGYTF,TGTGCCAGCAGCCAAAGCATCAGGACTAACTATGGCTACACCTTC
TRBJ1-3,TRBV7-9,TRBD1,-,CASSLGDRGTGNTIYF,TGTGCCAGCAGCTTAGGCGACAGGGGTACTGGAAACACCATATATTTT
TRBJ2-1,TRBV10-1,TRBD1,many,CASINRGSSYNEQFF,TGCGCCAGCATAAACAGGGGAAGCTCCTACAATGAGCAGTTCTTC
TRBJ2-4,TRBV13,TRBD1,many,CASSLAGQGAKNIQYF,TGTGCCAGCAGCTTAGCCGGACAGGGAGCCAAAAACATTCAGTACTTC
TRBJ2-3,TRBV6-1,-,many,CASSQTRDTQYF,TGTGCCAGCAGTCAAACCCGGGATACGCAGTATTTT
TRBJ1-2,TRBV6-1,-,many,CASSESGYGYTF,TGTGCCAGCAGTGAGAGCGGTTATGGCTACACCTTC
TRBJ2-7,TRBV28,-,many,CASSAGTPEQYF,TGTGCCAGCAGCGCGGGGACACCTGAGCAGTACTTC